Listed below are T cell receptor beta chains from one sample, sequenced in a study of T cells in Graves' hyperthyroidism and ophthalmopathy. A single record per CDR3 protein comes from TCRdb applying MiXCR to the multiplex PCR reads. The sample holds some 400,000 distinct CDR3 sequences; 13% are singletons and the top ten take around 21%. The specimen was blood. These receptors all come from a man between 25 and 39 years old with Graves' hyperthyroidism that later progressed to Graves' ophthalmopathy. CDR3s include the opening cysteine and the closing phenylalanine or tryptophan. The D gene is left open where the match is weak. Not every row has a clone size; where given, it reads once, few, many or a size class.

d_gene: TRBD2; len: 13; abundance: few; j_gene: TRBJ2-5; v_gene: TRBV20-1; CDR3nt: TGCAGTGCTTGGCGGGGGGACCAAGAGACCCAGTACTTC; CDR3aa: CSAWRGDQETQYF
d_gene: NA; len: 14; abundance: many; j_gene: TRBJ2-5; v_gene: TRBV18; CDR3nt: TGTGCCAGCTCACCAGGACTGCCAAGAGAAACCCAGTACTTC; CDR3aa: CASSPGLPRETQYF
d_gene: NA; len: 17; abundance: few; j_gene: TRBJ1-2; v_gene: TRBV6-5; CDR3nt: TGTGCCAGCAGTTACTCTTTAGAATATGGGGACTTCTATGGCTACACCTTC; CDR3aa: CASSYSLEYGDFYGYTF
d_gene: TRBD2; len: 14; abundance: many; j_gene: TRBJ2-7; v_gene: TRBV7-9; CDR3nt: TGTGCCAGCAGTCCGGGACTATCGATCGCCGAGCAGTACTTC; CDR3aa: CASSPGLSIAEQYF
d_gene: TRBD1; len: 15; abundance: NA; j_gene: TRBJ2-1; v_gene: TRBV4-1; CDR3nt: TGCGCCAGCAGGAAACCGGGACAGGGCTACAATGAGCAGTTCTTC; CDR3aa: CASRKPGQGYNEQFF
d_gene: TRBD1; len: 14; abundance: few; j_gene: TRBJ2-7; v_gene: TRBV10-3; CDR3nt: TGTGCCATCAGGCCGGGACAGGGCACCTACGAGCAGTACTTC; CDR3aa: CAIRPGQGTYEQYF
d_gene: NA; len: 13; abundance: few; j_gene: TRBJ2-2; v_gene: TRBV20-1; CDR3nt: TGCAGTGCTAGAGATTCGGGGTTCGGGGAGCTGTTTTTT; CDR3aa: CSARDSGFGELFF
d_gene: TRBD2; len: 13; abundance: many; j_gene: TRBJ2-1; v_gene: TRBV6-1; CDR3nt: TGTGCCCTATCCGGGGGGATCTACAATGAGCAGTTCTTC; CDR3aa: CALSGGIYNEQFF
d_gene: TRBD1; len: 14; abundance: NA; j_gene: TRBJ2-4; v_gene: TRBV7-2; CDR3nt: TGTGCCAGCAGCCCGCGACAGGGGGGTCGCATTCAGTACTTC; CDR3aa: CASSPRQGGRIQYF
d_gene: NA; len: 15; abundance: many; j_gene: TRBJ1-1; v_gene: TRBV20-1; CDR3nt: TGCAGTGCTAGTTGGGACAAGGGGGACTTAGCTGAAGCTTTCTTT; CDR3aa: CSASWDKGDLAEAFF
d_gene: NA; len: 13; abundance: many; j_gene: TRBJ1-2; v_gene: TRBV28; CDR3nt: TGTGCCAGCAGTTTTGAGACCCAGCATGGCTACACCTTC; CDR3aa: CASSFETQHGYTF
d_gene: NA; len: 14; abundance: NA; j_gene: TRBJ1-3; v_gene: TRBV20-1; CDR3nt: TGCAGTGTTCGACAGCCAACAGGGGGAAACACCATATATTTT; CDR3aa: CSVRQPTGGNTIYF
d_gene: NA; len: 10; abundance: NA; j_gene: TRBJ2-2; v_gene: TRBV5-8; CDR3nt: TGTGCCAGCAGCTTGGGGGATCTGTTTTTT; CDR3aa: CASSLGDLFF
d_gene: NA; len: 14; abundance: many; j_gene: TRBJ2-3; v_gene: TRBV7-9; CDR3nt: TGTGCCAGCAGCCGACCCCTAGGGACAGATACGCAGTATTTT; CDR3aa: CASSRPLGTDTQYF